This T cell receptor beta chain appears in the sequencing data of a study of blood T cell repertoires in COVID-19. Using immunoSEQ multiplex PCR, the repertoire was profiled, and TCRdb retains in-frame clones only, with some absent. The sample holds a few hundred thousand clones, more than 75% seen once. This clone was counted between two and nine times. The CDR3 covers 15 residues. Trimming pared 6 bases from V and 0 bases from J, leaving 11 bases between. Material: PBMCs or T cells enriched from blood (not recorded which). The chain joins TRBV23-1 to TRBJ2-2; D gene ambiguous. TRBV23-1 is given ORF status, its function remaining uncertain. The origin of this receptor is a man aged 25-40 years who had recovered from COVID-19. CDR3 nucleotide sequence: TGCGCCAGCAGCCAACAAGGAGCGAACACCGGGGAGCTGTTTTTT. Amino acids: CASSQQGANTGELFF.